A single sample gave rise to the 9 T cell receptor beta chains below, sequenced in a study of blood T cells in healthy people across ages. A J-beta primer mix and a sample-barcoded 5' primer were used in a second PCR of about 7 to 12 cycles. Each CDR3 protein is one row after TCRdb ran MiXCR on the 5' RACE reads. The sample yields some 700,000 distinct CDR3 sequences, about a fifth seen once. The sequencing input was blood. All receptors derive from a man aged 70-80 years in good health.

This clonotype was seen only a few times. The V call is TRBV9, the J call TRBJ2-3; D is unclear. The CDR3 runs 16 residues. V was pared by 5 bases and J by 2 bases, with 18 bases between. The germline V gene has CDR1 SGDLS and CDR2 YYNGEE. CDR3 sequence (DNA): TGTGCCAGCAGTTATTGGACGGTGGCCAACACAGATACGCAGTATTTT. Translation: CASSYWTVANTDTQYF.

This CDR3 reads CASSFRPDNEKLFF. In DNA form, the CDR3 reads TGTGCCAGCAGCTTCCGACCCGATAATGAAAAACTGTTTTTT. J is TRBJ1-4 and V is TRBV7-9; D gene uncertain. Germline loops: CDR1 SEHNR, CDR2 FQNEAQ (reference sequence). The CDR3 sequence is 14 residues long. The V end lost 3 bases, the J end lost 4 bases, and 9 bases lay between the germline ends.

The chain is built from TRBV7-2 and TRBJ2-7; TRBD2 agrees at 11 bases. The end of the DNA fits TRBJ2-1 better, so the J call may be wrong. The CDR3 consists of 16 residues. The V gene's germline CDR1 is SGHTA and CDR2 FQGNSA. CDR3 loop: CASSLLAGGVYNEQFF. CDR3 sequence (DNA): TGTGCCAGCAGCCTCTTAGCGGGAGGGGTTTACAATGAGCAGTTCTTC.

This clonotype showed up many times. The CDR3 sequence: CASSLGAGFSTDTQYF. The CDR3 nucleotides read TGTGCCAGCAGCTTAGGAGCGGGATTCAGCACAGATACGCAGTATTTT. J is TRBJ2-3 and V is TRBV7-2; 7 bases are shared with TRBD2. The CDR3 is made up of 16 amino acids. Trimming removed 1 base from V and 0 bases from J; junction bases left unmatched: 4. The germline V gene encodes CDR1 SGHTA and CDR2 FQGNSA.

V gene TRBV18 combines with J gene TRBJ2-2; the D gene is possibly TRBD1 (5 bases). Germline V gene sequence: CDR1 KGHSH, CDR2 LQKENI. This CDR3 comprises 17 residues. The ends were cut back, 3 bases at V and 6 bases at J, with 20 bases in the middle. DNA of the CDR3: TGTGCCAGCTCACCCAGAGAGAGTGCCAGGGCCCCCGGGGAGCTGTTTTTT. It codes for CASSPRESARAPGELFF.

This clonotype showed up just once. The chain has TRBV9 and TRBJ2-5, with D possibly matching TRBD2 (5 bases). The CDR3 has 14 amino acids. The V gene lost 0 bases and the J gene lost 4 bases, with 10 bases spanning the gap. Germline V lookup: CDR1 SGDLS, CDR2 YYNGEE. CDR3 residues: CASSVGSGRETQYF. CDR3 nucleotides: TGTGCCAGCAGCGTAGGGTCGGGAAGAGAGACCCAGTACTTC.

This rearrangement joins TRBV5-1 to TRBJ2-3; D not certain. This CDR3 has 16 amino acids. Per the germline V gene, CDR1 is SGHRS and CDR2 is YFSETQ. V lost 0 bases, J lost 2 bases, and 13 bases lay in between. CDR3 sequence reads: CASSLEGRVITDTQYF. The CDR3 DNA is TGCGCCAGCAGCTTGGAAGGAAGGGTTATCACAGATACGCAGTATTTT.

By frequency in the sample, this clonotype is medium-sized. The chain has TRBV20-1 and TRBJ1-2; weak D call: TRBD1 (5 bases). The CDR3 loop spans 17 amino acids. Germline V lookup: CDR1 DFQATT, CDR2 SNEGSKA (reference sequence). The V end was cut by 2 bases, the J end by 4 bases, with 23 bases between. The CDR3 reads CSARTEGFLGLGYGYTF. In nucleotides, the CDR3 is TGCAGTGCTAGAACCGAGGGGTTTCTGGGGCTTGGCTATGGCTACACCTTC.

The rearrangement links TRBV7-2 to TRBJ2-6; D perhaps matches TRBD1 (5 bases). V lost 0 bases and J lost 0, with 6 bases in between. The germline V gene encodes CDR1 SGHTA and CDR2 FQGNSA. The CDR3 totals 16 residues. CDR3 region: CASSLATVSGANVLTF. In DNA form, the CDR3 reads TGTGCCAGCAGCTTAGCGACAGTCTCTGGGGCCAACGTCCTGACTTTC.